A selection of T cell receptor beta chains follows, all from one sample in a study of T cells in Graves' hyperthyroidism and ophthalmopathy. TCRdb processed the multiplex PCR reads anew with MiXCR; each CDR3 protein has one entry. The table includes approximately 150,000 distinct CDR3 sequences, just under 9.5% detected once. Sequencing was done on a sample of blood. All receptors come from a woman under 30 with Graves' hyperthyroidism that later progressed to Graves' ophthalmopathy. Both conserved end residues are part of each CDR3. A D gene is named only where the DNA matches it firmly. Expanded clones are given a class, and other clones once, few, many or no size at all.

few	TRBD2	TRBV30	TRBJ2-1	TGTGCCTGGAGTGTAGCGGGAGTCCGTGCAGGCGAGCAGTTCTTC	CAWSVAGVRAGEQFF
few	-	TRBV14	TRBJ2-7	TGTGCCAGCAGCCTAAAAAGGGGAGGGGGTAGCTACGAGCAGTACTTC	CASSLKRGGGSYEQYF
-	-	TRBV29-1	TRBJ2-5	TGCAGCGTTGTTCCCAGCGGCCAAGAGACCCAGTACTTC	CSVVPSGQETQYF
many	-	TRBV11-2	TRBJ1-2	TGTGCCAGCAGCTTAACAGGGTTAGGCTACACCTTC	CASSLTGLGYTF
-	TRBD2	TRBV7-9	TRBJ2-7	TGTGCCAGCAGCAAGGGACTAGCGGAAGGGATAACTTCCTACGAGCAGTACTTC	CASSKGLAEGITSYEQYF
many	-	TRBV6-1	TRBJ1-1	TGTGCCAGCAGGACGAAAGGCATGAACACTGAAGCTTTCTTT	CASRTKGMNTEAFF
-	-	TRBV30	TRBJ1-6	TGTGCCTGGAGTACCCGGAACGAAAATTCACCCCTCCACTTT	CAWSTRNENSPLHF
many	-	TRBV5-5	TRBJ2-5	TGTGCCAGCAGCAAAGGGGCAGCCCAAGAGACCCAGTACTTC	CASSKGAAQETQYF
many	-	TRBV2	TRBJ2-7	TGTGCCAGCAGGTTGGGAGAGCAGTACTTC	CASRLGEQYF
many	-	TRBV7-9	TRBJ2-5	TGTGCCAGCAGCCTTACAATATTCCGGGACCCCGGCCAAGAGACCCAGTACTTC	CASSLTIFRDPGQETQYF
-	-	TRBV5-6	TRBJ2-1	TGTGCCAGCAGCTCCACCCACATAGAGCAGTTCTTC	CASSSTHIEQFF
many	-	TRBV6-1	TRBJ2-5	TGTGCCAGCAGTATTCAGCCGGAGGAGGGGGAGACCCAGTACTTC	CASSIQPEEGETQYF
many	-	TRBV3-1	TRBJ2-3	TGTGCCAGCAGCCAAGATCTCCGGGCGGTGCCAGATACGCAGTATTTT	CASSQDLRAVPDTQYF
-	-	TRBV5-8	TRBJ2-5	TGTGCCAGCAGCTTGGATTTTTCCTTGTGGCACTTC	CASSLDFSLWHF
many	TRBD2	TRBV20-1	TRBJ2-2	TGCAGTGCTAGCGGTCGGGGGGTGGGCACCGGGGAGCTGTTTTTT	CSASGRGVGTGELFF
many	-	TRBV11-2	TRBJ2-2	TGTGCCAGCAGCTTAGATGGGGGGTCGAGGACCGGGGAGCTGTTTTTT	CASSLDGGSRTGELFF
many	-	TRBV6-1	TRBJ2-1	TGTGCCAGCAGCCAGGGCTCGTACAATGAGCAGTTCTTC	CASSQGSYNEQFF
-	-	TRBV4-1	TRBJ1-5	TGCGCCAGCAGCTATGGACCCCTCAATCAGCCCCAGCATTTT	CASSYGPLNQPQHF
many	TRBD1	TRBV10-1	TRBJ2-1	TGCGCCAGCAGTGATGGGGCAGGGGGCGCCTACAATGAGCAGTTCTTC	CASSDGAGGAYNEQFF
-	TRBD2	TRBV7-3	TRBJ2-2	TGTGCCTCCCGACTAGCAGACACCGGGGAGCTGTTTTTT	CASRLADTGELFF
many	-	TRBV28	TRBJ1-1	TGTGCCAGCAGTTTATCTGGATCGGACAGTCTCATGAACACTGAAGCTTTCTTT	CASSLSGSDSLMNTEAFF
many	-	TRBV27	TRBJ1-1	TGTGCCAGCAGTTTTTCAGCCATGAACACTGAAGCTTTCTTT	CASSFSAMNTEAFF